The sequence of this T cell receptor beta chain was determined in a study of blood T cell repertoires in COVID-19. Study-level background: The United States, Italy and Spain were the sources of the acute and convalescent COVID-19 samples. From T cells, B-cell-depleted T cells, or PBMCs came the material, which was cDNA or gDNA.

V lost 5 bases, J lost 0 bases, and 11 bases lay in between. This CDR3 region has 15 residues. Germline V gene sequence: CDR1 SNHLY, CDR2 FYNNEI. Under the authors' procedure: From reference gene primer amplification, estimates of nucleated cell counts were derived. Using immunoSEQ multiplex PCR, the repertoire was profiled, and TCRdb retains in-frame clones only, with some absent. V and J calls plus clone size are reproduced from that table; the DNA served to infer D and trimming. The sample lists 84,000 or so clones; 75% to 85% were seen once. The chain has TRBV2 and TRBJ1-3; no clear D gene. Sequenced material: peripheral blood. This TCR derives from an elderly woman with acute or convalescent COVID-19. Here the CDR3 reads CASSLADGSGNTIYF. CDR3 DNA sequence: TGTGCCAGCAGTTTAGCGGACGGCTCTGGAAACACCATATATTTT.